The sequence of this TCR beta chain was determined in a study of T-cell reconstitution after alpha-beta-depleted transplantation in children. Study-level results: After transplant, at about two months, alpha-beta T cells were reportedly derived from several hundred expanded graft clones.

This clonotype was seen ten or more times. Its matching antigen is unknown. Unique molecular identifiers were incorporated when the TCRbeta library was constructed. TCRdb re-called the PCR reads with MiXCR, one entry per CDR3 protein. The sample consists of under 300,000 distinct CDR3 sequences, approximately 10% of them appearing once. The clonotype comes from a male patient between 2 and 15 years old who had a stem cell transplant for chronic granulomatous disease, so the T cells may come from the graft donor. The sample in question was peripheral blood, obtained 180 days after TCRalphabeta/CD19-depleted stem cell transplant.

For the CDR3, the DNA is TGCAGGGCTCACAGGACTAGCACAGATACGCAGTATTTT. This gives the protein CRAHRTSTDTQYF. This chain links TRBV20-1 with TRBJ2-3; D is possibly TRBD1 or TRBD2 (5 bases each). The CDR3 covers 13 residues. Germline lookup yields CDR1 DFQATT and CDR2 SNEGSKA (reference sequence).